The 3 T cell receptor beta chains presented below share a single source sample, sequenced in a study of regulatory T cells in long-lasting Graves disease. Combining iRepertoire HTBI primers with Arm-PCR of CDR3 regions, the authors built TCR beta libraries. Using its own MiXCR run on the multiplex PCR reads, TCRdb lists one record per CDR3 protein. This sample has some 340,000 distinct CDR3 sequences, with roughly 25% found just once. Time point: persistent/refractory GD, antithyroid drugs over 5 years with positive TRAb. RNA extracted from PBMCs served as the sequencing template. The specimen comprised peripheral blood mononuclear cells (PBMCs), sampled when the disease was refractory, from a patient treated with antithyroid drugs. Every receptor here comes from a middle-aged woman with Graves disease.

This clonotype has a handful of counts. The V and J genes are TRBV19 and TRBJ1-1, with D tentatively TRBD1 (6 bases). The CDR3 has 15 amino acids. CDR1 and CDR2 (germline): LNHDA, SQIVND (reference sequence). V shed 5 bases and J shed 5 bases, with 18 bases lying between them. The CDR3 region is CASSQLAGGATEAFF. CDR3 sequence (DNA): TGTGCCAGTAGTCAACTGGCTGGGGGGGCTACTGAAGCTTTCTTT. The complete variable domain, with remaining parts taken from reference TRBV19 and TRBJ1-1, reads DGGITQSPKYLFRKEGQNVTLSCEQNLNHDAMYWYRQDPGQGLRLIYYSQIVNDFQKGDIAEGYSVSREKKESFPLTVTSAQKNPTAFYLCASSQLAGGATEAFFGQGTRLTVV.

CDR3 in DNA: TGTGCCAGCAGCCTACCCCACACCGGGGAGCTGTTTTTT. Its translation is CASSLPHTGELFF. The chain links TRBV5-6 to TRBJ2-2; D uncertain. Germline lookup yields CDR1 SGHDT and CDR2 YYEEEE. V lost 4 bases, J lost 3 bases, and 7 bases lay in between. The length of the CDR3 is 13 residues.

Points on this clonotype: A clone one base away is much larger, so this may be a read error. The V gene is TRBV6-5, the J gene TRBJ2-7, with 7 bases fitting TRBD2. Germline CDR1 MNHEY, CDR2 SVGAGI. Germline trimming cut 0 bases from V and 8 bases from J; bases unmatched to any gene: 28. This CDR3 comprises 21 residues. The DNA for the CDR3 is TGTGCCAGCAGTTACTCACGATGGGAATCCACTAGTCAGCGGGATCCTGCAAAGCAGTACTTC. Translating gives CASSYSRWESTSQRDPAKQYF.